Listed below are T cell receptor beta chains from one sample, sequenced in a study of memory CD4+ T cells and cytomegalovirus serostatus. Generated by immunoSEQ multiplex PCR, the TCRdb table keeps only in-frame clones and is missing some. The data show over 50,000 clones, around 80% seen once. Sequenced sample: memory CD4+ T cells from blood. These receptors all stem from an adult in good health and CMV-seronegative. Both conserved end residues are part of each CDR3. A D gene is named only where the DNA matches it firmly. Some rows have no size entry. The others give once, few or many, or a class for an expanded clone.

cdr3_aa: CASSPGLLLTNTEAFF
cdr3_nt: TGTGCCAGCTCACCCGGACTGCTATTGACGAACACTGAAGCTTTCTTT
j_call: TRBJ1-1
d_call: .
v_call: TRBV18
clone_size: .

cdr3_aa: CASSQGRAYGYTF
cdr3_nt: TGTGCCAGCAGCCAAGGACGGGCCTATGGCTACACCTTC
j_call: TRBJ1-2
d_call: .
v_call: TRBV7-2
clone_size: .

cdr3_aa: CASSLFSQISYNEQFF
cdr3_nt: TGTGCCAGCAGCTTATTTTCCCAGATATCCTACAATGAGCAGTTCTTC
j_call: TRBJ2-1
d_call: .
v_call: TRBV11-2
clone_size: .

cdr3_aa: CASSLVAGQGELFF
cdr3_nt: TGTGCCAGCAGCTTAGTCGCGGGCCAAGGGGAGCTGTTTTTT
j_call: TRBJ2-2
d_call: .
v_call: TRBV7-2
clone_size: .

cdr3_aa: CAPRGGLCVSQPQHF
cdr3_nt: TGTGCCCCCCGGGGGGGGCTCTGTGTTAGTCAGCCCCAGCATTTT
j_call: TRBJ1-5
d_call: .
v_call: TRBV6-5
clone_size: few

cdr3_aa: CASSDWGGYEQYF
cdr3_nt: TGTGCCAGCAGCGACTGGGGTGGCTACGAGCAGTACTTC
j_call: TRBJ2-7
d_call: .
v_call: TRBV6-5
clone_size: .

cdr3_aa: CASSISGRSNEKLFF
cdr3_nt: TGTGCCAGCTCAATCTCGGGACGGAGTAATGAAAAACTGTTTTTT
j_call: TRBJ1-4
d_call: .
v_call: TRBV18
clone_size: .

cdr3_aa: CASSPPGRGEETQYF
cdr3_nt: TGTGCCAGCAGCCCCCCCGGTCGGGGTGAGGAGACCCAGTACTTC
j_call: TRBJ2-5
d_call: .
v_call: TRBV7-9
clone_size: .

cdr3_aa: CATSRGGRGQEETQYF
cdr3_nt: TGTGCCACCAGCAGAGGAGGGAGGGGGCAGGAAGAGACCCAGTACTTC
j_call: TRBJ2-5
d_call: .
v_call: TRBV15
clone_size: once

cdr3_aa: CASSARVYNEQFF
cdr3_nt: TGTGCCAGCAGTGCCCGGGTCTACAATGAGCAGTTCTTC
j_call: TRBJ2-1
d_call: .
v_call: TRBV6-1
clone_size: .

cdr3_aa: CASSPTITEAFF
cdr3_nt: TGTGCCAGCTCACCAACCATCACTGAAGCTTTCTTT
j_call: TRBJ1-1
d_call: .
v_call: TRBV18
clone_size: .

cdr3_aa: CAWRSPANYGYTF
cdr3_nt: TGTGCCTGGAGGAGTCCAGCTAACTATGGCTACACCTTC
j_call: TRBJ1-2
d_call: .
v_call: TRBV30
clone_size: .

cdr3_aa: CASSPETRQGNQPQHF
cdr3_nt: TGTGCCAGTAGCCCGGAAACGAGGCAGGGGAATCAGCCCCAGCATTTT
j_call: TRBJ1-5
d_call: .
v_call: TRBV19
clone_size: .

cdr3_aa: CASSSAGTTTYEQYF
cdr3_nt: TGTGCCAGCAGCTCTGCCGGGACAACAACCTACGAGCAGTACTTC
j_call: TRBJ2-7
d_call: .
v_call: TRBV5-4
clone_size: .

cdr3_aa: CASSLRDRGPNEQFF
cdr3_nt: TGTGCCAGCAGCTTGCGGGACAGGGGGCCCAATGAGCAGTTCTTC
j_call: TRBJ2-1
d_call: TRBD1
v_call: TRBV5-4
clone_size: .

cdr3_aa: CASSQNRQARAGTEAFF
cdr3_nt: TGCGCCAGCAGTCAAAATCGCCAGGCCCGGGCAGGCACTGAAGCTTTCTTT
j_call: TRBJ1-1
d_call: .
v_call: TRBV23-1
clone_size: .

cdr3_aa: CAWTTGTYYGYTF
cdr3_nt: TGTGCCTGGACGACGGGGACATACTATGGCTACACCTTC
j_call: TRBJ1-2
d_call: .
v_call: TRBV30
clone_size: .

cdr3_aa: CASSQGQGTYEQYF
cdr3_nt: TGTGCCAGCAGTCAAGGACAGGGAACCTACGAGCAGTACTTC
j_call: TRBJ2-7
d_call: TRBD1
v_call: TRBV28
clone_size: .

cdr3_aa: CASSLEGKNSPLHF
cdr3_nt: TGTGCCAGCAGCTTGGAGGGCAAGAATTCACCCCTCCACTTT
j_call: TRBJ1-6
d_call: .
v_call: TRBV5-5
clone_size: .

cdr3_aa: CASSGGDRAGETQYF
cdr3_nt: TGTGCCAGCAGTGGCGGGGACAGGGCGGGGGAGACCCAGTACTTC
j_call: TRBJ2-5
d_call: TRBD1
v_call: TRBV6-1
clone_size: once

cdr3_aa: CASRDTLAETQYF
cdr3_nt: TGTGCCAGCAGGGACACCTTAGCAGAGACCCAGTACTTC
j_call: TRBJ2-5
d_call: .
v_call: TRBV27
clone_size: .

cdr3_aa: CAWSVDRDEQYF
cdr3_nt: TGTGCCTGGAGTGTGGACAGGGACGAGCAGTACTTC
j_call: TRBJ2-7
d_call: TRBD1
v_call: TRBV30
clone_size: .

cdr3_aa: CASLGQGYGYTF
cdr3_nt: TGTGCCAGCCTTGGACAGGGGTATGGCTACACCTTC
j_call: TRBJ1-2
d_call: TRBD1
v_call: TRBV5-4
clone_size: .

cdr3_aa: CASSDTDRGRRGYTF
cdr3_nt: TGTGCCAGCAGCGATACCGACAGGGGCCGACGGGGCTACACCTTC
j_call: TRBJ1-2
d_call: TRBD1
v_call: TRBV7-2
clone_size: .

cdr3_aa: CAWSVYRGPGQPQHF
cdr3_nt: TGTGCCTGGAGTGTCTACAGGGGACCTGGTCAGCCCCAGCATTTT
j_call: TRBJ1-5
d_call: TRBD1
v_call: TRBV30
clone_size: .

cdr3_aa: CATSRGWTGEYEQYF
cdr3_nt: TGTGCCACCAGCAGAGGGTGGACAGGAGAATACGAGCAGTACTTC
j_call: TRBJ2-7
d_call: TRBD1
v_call: TRBV15
clone_size: .

cdr3_aa: CASSKALSAGRHEQYF
cdr3_nt: TGTGCCAGCAGCAAAGCGCTTTCGGCAGGGAGACACGAGCAGTACTTC
j_call: TRBJ2-7
d_call: .
v_call: TRBV21-1
clone_size: once

cdr3_aa: CASSSRGRGSGANVLTF
cdr3_nt: TGTGCCAGCAGTTCACGGGGCAGGGGCTCTGGGGCCAACGTCCTGACTTTC
j_call: TRBJ2-6
d_call: .
v_call: TRBV27
clone_size: .

cdr3_aa: CASSFGTQGNTIYF
cdr3_nt: TGTGCCAGCAGCTTTGGGACACAAGGAAACACCATATATTTT
j_call: TRBJ1-3
d_call: .
v_call: TRBV7-2
clone_size: .

cdr3_aa: CASSEPRAGNTIYF
cdr3_nt: TGTGCCAGCAGTGAACCCAGGGCTGGAAACACCATATATTTT
j_call: TRBJ1-3
d_call: .
v_call: TRBV2
clone_size: once

cdr3_aa: CASSVGVSGYNEQFF
cdr3_nt: TGTGCCAGCAGCGTAGGGGTTAGCGGATACAATGAGCAGTTCTTC
j_call: TRBJ2-1
d_call: .
v_call: TRBV9
clone_size: .

cdr3_aa: CATSRRDRGSQPQHF
cdr3_nt: TGTGCCACCAGCAGACGGGACAGGGGAAGTCAGCCCCAGCATTTT
j_call: TRBJ1-5
d_call: TRBD1
v_call: TRBV15
clone_size: many

cdr3_aa: CASSIVESEKLFF
cdr3_nt: TGTGCCAGTAGTATAGTCGAGAGCGAAAAACTGTTTTTT
j_call: TRBJ1-4
d_call: .
v_call: TRBV19
clone_size: few

cdr3_aa: CASSPIPGGSDTQYF
cdr3_nt: TGCGCCAGCAGCCCGATCCCGGGAGGTTCAGATACGCAGTATTTT
j_call: TRBJ2-3
d_call: TRBD2
v_call: TRBV4-3
clone_size: once

cdr3_aa: CATSGGDRGNTEAFF
cdr3_nt: TGTGCCACCAGCGGCGGGGACAGGGGGAACACTGAAGCTTTCTTT
j_call: TRBJ1-1
d_call: TRBD1
v_call: TRBV15
clone_size: .

cdr3_aa: CAWSNGNTIYF
cdr3_nt: TGTGCCTGGAGTAATGGAAACACCATATATTTT
j_call: TRBJ1-3
d_call: .
v_call: TRBV30
clone_size: few

cdr3_aa: CASSGLSQLGGDTQYF
cdr3_nt: TGTGCCAGCAGTGGTCTATCCCAGCTCGGTGGAGATACGCAGTATTTT
j_call: TRBJ2-3
d_call: .
v_call: TRBV27
clone_size: once

cdr3_aa: CASRGTSGTYEQYF
cdr3_nt: TGTGCCAGCCGCGGGACTAGCGGGACCTACGAGCAGTACTTC
j_call: TRBJ2-7
d_call: TRBD2
v_call: TRBV2
clone_size: .

cdr3_aa: CASSLTLSGYLHF
cdr3_nt: TGTGCCAGCAGCTTAACGCTTTCAGGGTACCTCCACTTT
j_call: TRBJ1-6
d_call: .
v_call: TRBV7-2
clone_size: .

cdr3_aa: CASTWDRDAGYTF
cdr3_nt: TGTGCCAGCACCTGGGACAGGGATGCTGGCTACACCTTC
j_call: TRBJ1-2
d_call: TRBD1
v_call: TRBV6-5
clone_size: .

cdr3_aa: CAIAGAHSYEQYF
cdr3_nt: TGTGCCATCGCGGGGGCCCACTCCTACGAGCAGTACTTC
j_call: TRBJ2-7
d_call: .
v_call: TRBV6-6
clone_size: .

cdr3_aa: CATSRSRDRVSNYGYTF
cdr3_nt: TGTGCCACCAGCAGATCCCGGGACAGGGTTTCTAACTATGGCTACACCTTC
j_call: TRBJ1-2
d_call: TRBD1
v_call: TRBV15
clone_size: few